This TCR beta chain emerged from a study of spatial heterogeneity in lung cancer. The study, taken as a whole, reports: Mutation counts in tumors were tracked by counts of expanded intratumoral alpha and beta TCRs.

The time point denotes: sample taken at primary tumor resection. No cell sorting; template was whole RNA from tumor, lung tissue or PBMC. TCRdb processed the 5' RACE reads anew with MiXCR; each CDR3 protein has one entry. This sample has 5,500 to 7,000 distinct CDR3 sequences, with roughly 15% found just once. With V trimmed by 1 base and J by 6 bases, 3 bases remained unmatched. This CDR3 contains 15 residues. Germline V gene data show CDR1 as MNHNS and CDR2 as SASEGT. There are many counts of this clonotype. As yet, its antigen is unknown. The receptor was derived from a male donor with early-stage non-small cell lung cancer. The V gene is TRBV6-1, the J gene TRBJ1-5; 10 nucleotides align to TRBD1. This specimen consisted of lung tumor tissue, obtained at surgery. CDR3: CASSEVTGGIQPQHF. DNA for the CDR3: TGTGCCAGCAGTGAAGTGACAGGGGGCATTCAGCCCCAGCATTTT.